A selection of T cell receptor beta chains follows, all from one sample in a study of T cells after yellow fever vaccination. TCRdb analysed the 5' RACE reads with MiXCR anew, one entry per CDR3 protein. The sample shows approximately 110,000 distinct CDR3 sequences, roughly 6.7% of them seen only once. The sample consisted of CD4+ T cells sorted from PBMCs, taken around 10 days after the first yellow fever vaccination. Receptors originate from a young man who received the YFV17D yellow fever vaccine. Both conserved end residues are part of each CDR3. Some rows mark clone size as missing; the rest say once, few, many or name a class of expanded clone.

v_call: TRBV24-1; clone_size: many; cdr3_length: 13; cdr3_aa: CATSDSHQETQYF
v_call: TRBV25-1; clone_size: many; cdr3_length: 13; cdr3_aa: CASSNGAGQTQYF
v_call: TRBV12-3/TRBV12-4; clone_size: few; cdr3_length: 15; cdr3_aa: CASTLRQTLDYGYTF
v_call: TRBV5-4; clone_size: few; cdr3_length: 15; cdr3_aa: CASRSGGGSTDTQYF
v_call: TRBV20-1; clone_size: many; cdr3_length: 15; cdr3_aa: CSAIGLAGSADTQYF
v_call: TRBV20-1; clone_size: many; cdr3_length: 17; cdr3_aa: CSARDWRTSGGADEQFF
v_call: TRBV5-1; clone_size: many; cdr3_length: 14; cdr3_aa: CASSLGDRTDTQYF
v_call: TRBV10-2; clone_size: many; cdr3_length: 12; cdr3_aa: CASTGAQETQYF
v_call: TRBV5-1; clone_size: many; cdr3_length: 17; cdr3_aa: CASSLPGTGTSSYEQYF
v_call: TRBV7-6; clone_size: many; cdr3_length: 13; cdr3_aa: CASSVVGQTKAFF
v_call: TRBV6-2/TRBV6-3; clone_size: many; cdr3_length: 15; cdr3_aa: CASSRSGGAGETQYF
v_call: TRBV11-2; clone_size: many; cdr3_length: 12; cdr3_aa: CASSQVGYEQYF
v_call: TRBV6-5; clone_size: many; cdr3_length: 15; cdr3_aa: CASSYLAAGAGELFF
v_call: TRBV12-3/TRBV12-4; clone_size: many; cdr3_length: 16; cdr3_aa: CASSFLPGYSNQPQHF
v_call: TRBV20-1; clone_size: many; cdr3_length: 13; cdr3_aa: CSVQGVSNQPQHF
v_call: TRBV5-1; clone_size: many; cdr3_length: 16; cdr3_aa: CASEPPGGGRNNEQFF
v_call: TRBV6-5; clone_size: many; cdr3_length: 13; cdr3_aa: CATSVAGLYGYTF
v_call: TRBV5-1; clone_size: many; cdr3_length: 16; cdr3_aa: CASSLEARITYNEQFF
v_call: TRBV27; clone_size: many; cdr3_length: 14; cdr3_aa: CASSLRQGIDTQYF
v_call: TRBV9; clone_size: many; cdr3_length: 16; cdr3_aa: CASSPSGVAGYNEQFF
v_call: TRBV2; clone_size: few; cdr3_length: 16; cdr3_aa: CASRAGTPIAKNIQYF
v_call: TRBV10-3; clone_size: NA; cdr3_length: 14; cdr3_aa: CAISEPGQGDGYTF
v_call: TRBV20-1; clone_size: many; cdr3_length: 14; cdr3_aa: CSARDRAGTDTQYF
v_call: TRBV5-1; clone_size: many; cdr3_length: 13; cdr3_aa: CASSQGNYNEQFF
v_call: TRBV20-1; clone_size: many; cdr3_length: 11; cdr3_aa: CSADRGAEAFF
v_call: TRBV7-2; clone_size: few; cdr3_length: 15; cdr3_aa: CASSKLGLEYNEQFF
v_call: TRBV5-6; clone_size: NA; cdr3_length: 16; cdr3_aa: CASSLRGTSSGNTIYF
v_call: TRBV6-2/TRBV6-3; clone_size: many; cdr3_length: 12; cdr3_aa: CASTGGFSPLHF
v_call: TRBV27; clone_size: many; cdr3_length: 15; cdr3_aa: CVSRFHDRENYGYTF
v_call: TRBV29-1; clone_size: many; cdr3_length: 14; cdr3_aa: CSIRPGTLSYEQYF
v_call: TRBV10-3; clone_size: many; cdr3_length: 14; cdr3_aa: CAISGWSQGLEQFF
v_call: TRBV5-1; clone_size: many; cdr3_length: 15; cdr3_aa: CASSLYLISNYGYTF
v_call: TRBV4-3; clone_size: many; cdr3_length: 13; cdr3_aa: CASSRGESTPLHF
v_call: TRBV7-2; clone_size: many; cdr3_length: 16; cdr3_aa: CASSSRSGTSGNTIYF
v_call: TRBV15; clone_size: few; cdr3_length: 15; cdr3_aa: CATSRDSAAQETQYF
v_call: TRBV14; clone_size: NA; cdr3_length: 15; cdr3_aa: CASSPGGGLSYEQYF
v_call: TRBV6-5; clone_size: many; cdr3_length: 15; cdr3_aa: CASSSGENGANVLTF
v_call: TRBV5-1; clone_size: many; cdr3_length: 16; cdr3_aa: CASSSRPGQGDEKLFF
v_call: TRBV4-3; clone_size: many; cdr3_length: 15; cdr3_aa: CASSQPTAGTGELFF
v_call: TRBV7-2; clone_size: many; cdr3_length: 14; cdr3_aa: CASSLAYKGVEQYF